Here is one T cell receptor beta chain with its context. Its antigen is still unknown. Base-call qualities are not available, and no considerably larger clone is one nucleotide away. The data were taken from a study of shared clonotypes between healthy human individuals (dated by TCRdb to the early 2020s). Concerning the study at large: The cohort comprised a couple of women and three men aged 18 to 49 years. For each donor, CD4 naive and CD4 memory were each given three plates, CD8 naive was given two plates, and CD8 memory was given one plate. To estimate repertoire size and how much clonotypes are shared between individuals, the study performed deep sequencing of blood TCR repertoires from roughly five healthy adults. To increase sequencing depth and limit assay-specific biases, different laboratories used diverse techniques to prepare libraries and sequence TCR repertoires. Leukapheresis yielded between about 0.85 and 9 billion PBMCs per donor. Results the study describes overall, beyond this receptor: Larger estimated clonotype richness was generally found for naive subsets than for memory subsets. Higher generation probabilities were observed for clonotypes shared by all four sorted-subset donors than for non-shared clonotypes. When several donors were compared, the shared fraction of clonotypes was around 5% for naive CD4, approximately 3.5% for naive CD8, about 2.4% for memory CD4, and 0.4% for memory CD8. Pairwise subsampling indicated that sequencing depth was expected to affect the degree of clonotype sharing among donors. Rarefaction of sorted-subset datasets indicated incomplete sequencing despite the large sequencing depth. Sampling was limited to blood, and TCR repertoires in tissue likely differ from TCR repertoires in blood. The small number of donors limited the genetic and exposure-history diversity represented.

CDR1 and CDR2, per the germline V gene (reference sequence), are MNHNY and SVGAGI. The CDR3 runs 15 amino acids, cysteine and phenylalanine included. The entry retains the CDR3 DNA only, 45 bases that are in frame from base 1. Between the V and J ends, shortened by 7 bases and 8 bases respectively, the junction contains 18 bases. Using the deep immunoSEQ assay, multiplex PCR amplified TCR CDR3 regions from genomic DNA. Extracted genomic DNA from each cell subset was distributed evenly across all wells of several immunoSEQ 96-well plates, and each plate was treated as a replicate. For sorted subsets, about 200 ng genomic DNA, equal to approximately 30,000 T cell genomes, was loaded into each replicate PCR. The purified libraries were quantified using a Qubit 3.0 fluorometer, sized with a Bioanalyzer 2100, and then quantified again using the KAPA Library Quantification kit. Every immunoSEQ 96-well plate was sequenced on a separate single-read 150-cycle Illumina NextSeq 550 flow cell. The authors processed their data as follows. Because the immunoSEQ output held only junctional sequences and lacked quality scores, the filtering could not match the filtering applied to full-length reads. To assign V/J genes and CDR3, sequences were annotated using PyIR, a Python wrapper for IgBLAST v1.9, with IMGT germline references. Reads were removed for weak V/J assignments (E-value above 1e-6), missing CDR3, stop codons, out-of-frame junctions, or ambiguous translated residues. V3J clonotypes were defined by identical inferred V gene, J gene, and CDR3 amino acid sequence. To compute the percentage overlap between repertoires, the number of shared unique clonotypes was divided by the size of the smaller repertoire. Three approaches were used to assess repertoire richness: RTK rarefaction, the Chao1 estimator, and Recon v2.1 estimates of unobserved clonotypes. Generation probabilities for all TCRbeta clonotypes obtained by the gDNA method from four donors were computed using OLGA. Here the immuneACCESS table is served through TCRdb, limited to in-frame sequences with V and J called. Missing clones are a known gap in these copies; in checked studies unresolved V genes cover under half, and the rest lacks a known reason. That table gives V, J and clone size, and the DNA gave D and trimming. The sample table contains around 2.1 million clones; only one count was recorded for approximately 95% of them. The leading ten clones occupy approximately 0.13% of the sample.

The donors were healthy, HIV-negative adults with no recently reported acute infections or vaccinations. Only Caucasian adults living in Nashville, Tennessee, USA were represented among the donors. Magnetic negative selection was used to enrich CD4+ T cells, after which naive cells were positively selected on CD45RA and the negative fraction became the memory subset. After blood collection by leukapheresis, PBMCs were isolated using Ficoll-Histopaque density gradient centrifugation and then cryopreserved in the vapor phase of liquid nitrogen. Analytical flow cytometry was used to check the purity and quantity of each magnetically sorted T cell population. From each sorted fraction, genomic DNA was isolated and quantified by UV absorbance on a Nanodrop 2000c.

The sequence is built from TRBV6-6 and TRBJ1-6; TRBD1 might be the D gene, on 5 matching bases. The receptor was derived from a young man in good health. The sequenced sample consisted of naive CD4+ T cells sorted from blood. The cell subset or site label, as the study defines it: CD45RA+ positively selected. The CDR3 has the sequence CASNPPGIRDSPLHF. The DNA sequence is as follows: TGTGCCAGCAACCCCCCAGGGATAAGGGATTCACCCCTCCACTTT.